The 29 T cell receptor beta chains below come from one sample, sequenced in a study of blood T cell repertoires in COVID-19. TCRdb's copy holds only in-frame clones and misses some; the assay was immunoSEQ multiplex PCR. The sample yields roughly 86,000 clones, approximately 86% seen once. The source material was peripheral blood. The receptors shown here come from a woman of 80 years or more with COVID-19, enrolled during active disease.

The chain combines TRBV9 with TRBJ2-2; unclear D gene. V lost 0 bases, J lost 3 bases, and 9 bases lay in between. From germline, CDR1 is SGDLS and CDR2 YYNGEE. The CDR3 consists of 15 residues. CDR3 bases: TGTGCCAGCAGCGTAGGTCGCCGGGACACCGGGGAGCTGTTTTTT. Protein sequence: CASSVGRRDTGELFF.

The chain recombines TRBV5-4 with TRBJ2-7; 9 nucleotides line up with TRBD1. Germline V gives CDR1 SGHNT, CDR2 YYREEE (reference sequence). The CDR3 is made up of 14 amino acids. V lost 4 bases, J lost 1 base, and 3 bases stayed unmatched. CDR3 sequence: CASSPTGGSYEQYF. The CDR3 nucleotides read TGTGCCAGCAGCCCGACAGGGGGTTCCTACGAGCAGTACTTC.

The chain couples TRBV7-3 to TRBJ2-1; 7 bases align to TRBD2. This CDR3 region has 15 residues. Germline lookup yields CDR1 SGHTA and CDR2 FQGTGA. V shed 3 bases, J shed 3 bases, and the junction held 5 bases outside the gene matches. The chain's CDR3 is CASSLGLAVYNEQFF. The CDR3 DNA sequence: TGTGCCAGCAGCTTGGGCCTAGCGGTCTACAATGAGCAGTTCTTC.

The chain carries TRBV10-3 and TRBJ2-7; 8 bases are shared with TRBD1. CDR3 size: 14 residues. After removal of 7 bases from V and 3 bases from J, the junction contained 8 bases not matched to a gene. Germline V lookup: CDR1 ENHRY, CDR2 SYGVKD. As DNA, the CDR3 is TGTGCCATCAAATCGCGACAGGGGAGCTACGAGCAGTACTTC. This codes for CAIKSRQGSYEQYF.

V usage is TRBV18 and J usage is TRBJ2-7; 7 bases match TRBD1. Germline-derived CDR1 and CDR2 are KGHSH and LQKENI. V lost 7 bases to trimming and J lost 0 bases; unmatched junction nucleotides: 18. There are 18 residues in the CDR3. In DNA form, the CDR3 reads TGTGCCAGCTGCAAAGACCGGAAAGGGGGCCTTCCCTCCTACGAGCAGTACTTC. Translated, it gives CASCKDRKGGLPSYEQYF. The full variable domain, its missing parts supplied by reference TRBV18 and TRBJ2-7, is NAGVMQNPRHLVRRRGQEARLRCSPMKGHSHVYWYRQLPEEGLKFMVYLQKENIIDESGMPKERFSAEFPKEGPSILRIQQVVRGDSAAYFCASCKDRKGGLPSYEQYFGPGTRLTVT.

The count of this clone is one. The chain uses TRBV6-6 and TRBJ2-7; 7 bases match TRBD1. Losses at the gene ends were 10 bases for V and 6 bases for J; bases not matched to a gene: 12. CDR1 and CDR2 from the germline V gene are MNHNY and SVGAGI (reference sequence). The CDR3 is made up of 13 amino acids. The CDR3 nucleotides read TGTGCCACGTCCCGGGACAGACGCCTCGAGCAGTACTTC. This encodes CATSRDRRLEQYF.

This clone appeared once. J is TRBJ2-7 and V is TRBV28; D might be TRBD2 (5 bases). CDR3 length: 12 residues. Germline CDR1 is MDHEN and CDR2 is SYDVKM. Trimming removed 4 bases from V and 6 bases from J, with 10 bases in between. CDR3 coding DNA: TGTGCCAGCAGTTCGGTGGCGGGCGAGCAGTACTTC. It encodes CASSSVAGEQYF.

The genes are TRBV9 and TRBJ2-3, with 9 bases fitting TRBD2. Germline values: CDR1 SGDLS, CDR2 YYNGEE. The J segment lost 6 bases and the V segment lost 0 bases, leaving 5 bases of the junction unmatched. The CDR3 runs 15 residues. Written as DNA, the CDR3 is TGTGCCAGCAGCGTAGGCGGGAGGGCCTCGGATACGCAGTATTTT. It is translated as CASSVGGRASDTQYF.

This clone showed up just a few times. This chain uses TRBV6-4 with TRBJ1-1; D is ambiguous. The CDR3 has 12 residues. The germline gives CDR1 MRHNA, CDR2 SNTAGT. Trimming removed 4 bases at V and 11 bases at J, with 14 bases between. In nucleotides, the CDR3 is TGTGCCAGCAGTGGCCTTGCCTTTGAGGCTTTCTTT. It yields the protein CASSGLAFEAFF.

V gene TRBV5-1 combines with J gene TRBJ1-5, with 8 bases that match TRBD1. The germline V gene has CDR1 SGHRS and CDR2 YFSETQ. This CDR3 region has 14 residues. V lost 4 bases to trimming and J lost 2 bases; unmatched junction nucleotides: 2. The DNA for the CDR3 is TGCGCCAGCAGCCCGGGACAGGGCAATCAGCCCCAGCATTTT. Translation: CASSPGQGNQPQHF.

The V call is TRBV5-1, the J call TRBJ1-4; 9 bases are shared with TRBD1. The CDR3 is made up of 15 amino acids. The trim removed 0 bases at V and 7 bases at J, leaving 4 bases unmatched. Germline CDR1 and CDR2: SGHRS and YFSETQ. CDR3 residues: CASSLGDREAEKLFF. CDR3 DNA: TGCGCCAGCAGCTTGGGGGACAGGGAAGCTGAAAAACTGTTTTTT.

The sample holds a few counts of this clone. In DNA, the CDR3 is TGTGCCAGCAGCTCCACAGGGGGAAGGGCTGAAGCTTTCTTT. It yields the protein CASSSTGGRAEAFF. The chain recombines TRBV11-2 with TRBJ1-1, with 8 bases identical to TRBD1. Germline loops: CDR1 SGHAT, CDR2 FQNNGV. The junction had 7 bases not matched to a gene; V was cut back by 4 bases and J by 6 bases. CDR3 length: 14 amino acids.

V is TRBV6-2 or TRBV6-3 and J is TRBJ2-1; weak D call: TRBD2 (7 bases). Germline lookup yields CDR1 MNHEY and CDR2 SVGEGT. CDR3 length equals 13 residues. V gave up 11 bases and J gave up 9 bases, with 20 bases separating them. The DNA for the CDR3 is TGTGCCGGCCGCCGGGGCGGGGGCGGTGAGCAGTTCTTC. Translating gives CAGRRGGGGEQFF.

The chain couples TRBV6-5 to TRBJ1-5; D might be TRBD1 (5 bases). The V gene lost 3 bases and the J gene lost 4 bases, with 10 bases spanning the gap. CDR3 length: 14 residues. In germline, CDR1 is MNHEY, CDR2 SVGAGI. CDR3 residues: CASSYRAGNQPQHF. CDR3 nucleotide sequence: TGTGCCAGCAGTTATAGGGCAGGGAATCAGCCCCAGCATTTT.

CDR3 in DNA: TGCGCCAGCAGCGGCCCGGGGTCGGAGACCCAGTACTTC. Translation: CASSGPGSETQYF. This rearrangement joins TRBV5-1 to TRBJ2-5; D is possibly TRBD2 (5 bases). The V and J ends lost 4 bases and 5 bases respectively, with 12 bases between them. There are 13 residues in the CDR3. Germline lookup yields CDR1 SGHRS and CDR2 YFSETQ.

This CDR3 is CASSGPGQGLQETQYF. The CDR3 region has the DNA TGTGCCAGCAGTGGGCCGGGACAGGGCCTCCAAGAGACCCAGTACTTC. The chain recombines TRBV2 with TRBJ2-5, with 9 bases matching TRBD1. V shed 4 bases, J shed 1 base, and the junction held 7 bases outside the gene matches. The germline V gene encodes CDR1 SNHLY and CDR2 FYNNEI. This CDR3 is 16 amino acids long. The full variable domain, with the rest looked up from reference TRBV2 and TRBJ2-5, is EPEVTQTPSHQVTQMGQEVILRCVPISNHLYFYWYRQILGQKVEFLVSFYNNEISEKSEIFDDQFSVERPDGSNFTLKIRSTKLEDSAMYFCASSGPGQGLQETQYFGPGTRLLVL.

This CDR3 is CASSLGGDRALFF. The CDR3 DNA reads as TGTGCCAGCAGTCTCGGGGGCGACAGGGCGCTGTTTTTT. The chain carries TRBV27 and TRBJ1-4; 7 bases are a match to TRBD1. With 5 bases clipped from V and 14 bases from J, the junction kept 11 bases outside the gene matches. The CDR3 is 13 residues long. In germline, CDR1 is MNHEY, CDR2 SMNVEV (reference sequence).

The chain has TRBV5-4 and TRBJ2-5; 7 bases map to TRBD2. The J segment lost 5 bases and the V segment lost 0 bases, leaving 7 bases of the junction unmatched. The CDR3 totals 15 residues. Germline CDR1 SGHNT, CDR2 YYREEE (reference sequence). In DNA form, the CDR3 reads TGTGCCAGCAGCTTGGGGATAGCGGGTAGTGAGACCCAGTACTTC. This sequence encodes CASSLGIAGSETQYF.

The chain joins TRBV5-5 to TRBJ1-3; D is possibly TRBD1 (5 bases). CDR3 length: 15 amino acids. Germline CDR1 and CDR2: SGHKS and YYEKEE (reference sequence). V dropped 4 bases and J dropped 0 bases, with 11 bases sitting between them. The CDR3 region has the DNA TGTGCCAGCAGCGACAGATTTTACTCTGGAAACACCATATATTTT. The encoded protein is CASSDRFYSGNTIYF.

This sequence joins TRBV9 and TRBJ2-5; no firm D call. The CDR3 is 12 amino acids. In germline, CDR1 is SGDLS, CDR2 YYNGEE. V shed 3 bases and J shed 4 bases, with 7 bases lying between them. The CDR3 coding sequence is TGTGCCAGCAGCGCCGTCGGAGAGACCCAGTACTTC. Protein product: CASSAVGETQYF.

The genes are TRBV2 and TRBJ1-2; TRBD1 matches at 10 bases. Trimming at V came to 4 bases and at J to 8 bases, leaving 10 bases not matched to a gene. CDR1 is SNHLY and CDR2 is FYNNEI in the germline V gene. The CDR3 sequence is 15 residues long. CDR3 amino acids: CASSGGTGAFVGYTF. CDR3 nucleotides: TGTGCCAGCAGTGGCGGGACAGGGGCATTTGTGGGCTACACCTTC.

V usage is TRBV19 and J usage is TRBJ2-3; D remains ambiguous. Trimming stripped 6 bases from V and 4 bases from J, with 11 bases between. The CDR3 is made up of 13 amino acids. Germline V gene lookup returns CDR1 LNHDA and CDR2 SQIVND (reference sequence). CDR3 coding DNA: TGTGCCAGTAGCGACCAGGTGGCAGATACGCAGTATTTT. Protein: CASSDQVADTQYF.

V and J are TRBV6-5 and TRBJ1-1; TRBD1 aligns across 7 bases. V was clipped by 2 bases and J by 4 bases; unmatched bases: 10. CDR1 is MNHEY and CDR2 is SVGAGI in the germline V gene. CDR3 length: 16 residues. In DNA, the CDR3 is TGTGCCAGCAGTTACCAATATGACAGGGATCCCACTGAAGCTTTCTTT. This gives the protein CASSYQYDRDPTEAFF.

This sequence joins TRBV30 and TRBJ1-2; 7 bases are a match to TRBD1. Germline loops: CDR1 GTSNPN, CDR2 SVGIG (reference sequence). The CDR3 is 15 residues long. J was trimmed by 3 bases and V by 0 bases; bases with no gene match: 7. Written as DNA, the CDR3 is TGTGCCTGGAGTGTGAGAGGGGGCGTATACTATGGCTACACCTTC. Translating gives CAWSVRGGVYYGYTF.

There are a few counts of this clone. The rearrangement joins TRBV19 to TRBJ1-5; no definite D call. The CDR3 spans 13 residues. V lost 2 bases and J lost 5, with 7 bases in between. Germline V gene lookup returns CDR1 LNHDA and CDR2 SQIVND (reference sequence). This CDR3 is CASSIKGDQPQHF. The CDR3 DNA reads as TGTGCCAGTAGTATAAAGGGAGATCAGCCCCAGCATTTT.

The J gene is TRBJ1-1, the V gene TRBV6-6; D remains unclear. The germline CDR1 and CDR2 sequences are MNHNY and SVGAGI (reference sequence). V shed 5 bases and J shed 0 bases, with 13 bases lying between them. This CDR3 region has 15 residues. The CDR3 bases are TGTGCCAGCAGTATACCCGGGAGATTGAACACTGAAGCTTTCTTT. Translating gives CASSIPGRLNTEAFF.

This clone appeared once. This chain uses TRBV5-1 with TRBJ2-1; TRBD1 might be the D (6 bases). Trimming took 3 bases from V and 0 from J, leaving 13 bases between them. This CDR3 is built from 16 residues. CDR1 and CDR2 from the germline V gene are SGHRS and YFSETQ. The CDR3 DNA sequence: TGCGCCAGCAGCTCCCCCAGGGGCCTCTCCTACAATGAGCAGTTCTTC. Its translation is CASSSPRGLSYNEQFF.

This chain connects TRBV18 to TRBJ1-5, with 7 bases aligning to TRBD1. This CDR3 has 17 amino acids. The V gene's germline CDR1 is KGHSH and CDR2 LQKENI. V gave up 6 bases and J gave up 4 bases; unmatched junction bases: 15. The CDR3 sequence is CASSLRQGPERNQPQHF. The CDR3 coding sequence is TGTGCCAGCTCCCTTCGACAGGGTCCGGAAAGAAATCAGCCCCAGCATTTT. Complete variable domain (other parts from reference TRBV18 and TRBJ1-5): NAGVMQNPRHLVRRRGQEARLRCSPMKGHSHVYWYRQLPEEGLKFMVYLQKENIIDESGMPKERFSAEFPKEGPSILRIQQVVRGDSAAYFCASSLRQGPERNQPQHFGDGTRLSIL.

The chain uses TRBV28 and TRBJ1-4; 8 bases fit TRBD1. The germline gives CDR1 MDHEN, CDR2 SYDVKM. After removal of 7 bases from V and 3 bases from J, the junction contained 1 base not matched to a gene. The CDR3 length is 13 residues. The CDR3 DNA sequence: TGTGCCAGCACGGACAGGGCTAATGAAAAACTGTTTTTT. Its protein product is CASTDRANEKLFF.